This note documents a single T cell receptor (beta chain) sequence. The target antigen is unknown. Through a sample-barcoded 5' primer and a J-beta primer mix, a second PCR was run for roughly 7 to 11 cycles. Each CDR3 protein is one row after TCRdb ran MiXCR on the 5' RACE reads. The table has 910,000 or so distinct CDR3 sequences, just over 50% seen once. This record comes from a study of blood T cells in healthy people across ages. The length of the CDR3 is 16 residues. V lost 5 bases to trimming and J lost 4 bases; unmatched junction nucleotides: 6. General observations from the study: It was held that diversity estimates obtained from one million T cells represented underestimates. More naive CD4+ cells and higher diversity marked long-lived donors relative to aged donors.

V and J are TRBV12-3 or TRBV12-4 and TRBJ2-5; the match to TRBD2 covers 14 bases. Specimen: blood. The origin of this receptor is a woman aged 55 to 70 in good health. The CDR3 region is CASSPGLAGGIETQYF. Here the CDR3 DNA reads TGTGCCAGCAGTCCCGGACTAGCGGGAGGTATAGAGACCCAGTACTTC.